The T cell receptor beta chain under discussion was sequenced for a study of cytomegalovirus exposure and HLA in healthy donors. This clone has only one observation. One end of the junction is discordant with germline, which a read error may explain. With 60 Vbeta and 13 Jbeta primers, the PCR was carried out. Sequencing was performed with immunoSEQ multiplex PCR; in TCRdb, only in-frame clones are kept and a portion is missing. The sample has roughly 130,000 clones, over 65% seen once. Germline V gives CDR1 SGHRS, CDR2 YFSETQ. The CDR3 length is 14 residues. The chain recombines TRBV5-1 with TRBJ1-2, with TRBD1 identical over 7 bases. The clonotype comes from a woman aged 40 to 55 in good health and CMV-seropositive. Sequences were obtained from PBMCs. CDR3 sequence: CASSATQGPRGYPF. The CDR3 DNA follows: TGCGCCAGCAGCGCAACACAGGGGCCCCGCGGCTACCCCTTC.